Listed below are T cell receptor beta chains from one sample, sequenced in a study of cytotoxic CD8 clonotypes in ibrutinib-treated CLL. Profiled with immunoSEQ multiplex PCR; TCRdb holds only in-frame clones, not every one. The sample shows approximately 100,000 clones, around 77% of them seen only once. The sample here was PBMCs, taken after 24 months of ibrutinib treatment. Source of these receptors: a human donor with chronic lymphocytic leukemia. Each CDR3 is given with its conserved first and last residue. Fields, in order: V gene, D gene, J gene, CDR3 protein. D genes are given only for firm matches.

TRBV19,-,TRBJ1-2,CASSRYRYFDGYTF
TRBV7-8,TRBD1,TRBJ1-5,CASGYDSGQSNQPQHF
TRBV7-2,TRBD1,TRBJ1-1,CASSWTGNQMNTEAFF
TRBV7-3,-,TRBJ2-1,CASSLTSNGNEQFF
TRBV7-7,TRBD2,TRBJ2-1,CASSLGLAGINEQFF
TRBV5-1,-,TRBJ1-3,CASSSEGNSGNTIYF
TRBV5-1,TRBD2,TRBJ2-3,CASSLARQRDSTDTQYF
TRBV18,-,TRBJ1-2,CASSPLGGNYGYTF
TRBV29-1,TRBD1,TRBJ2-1,CSVEKWTGGMVNEQFF
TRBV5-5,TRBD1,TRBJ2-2,CASSLGTANTGELFF
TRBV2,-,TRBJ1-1,CASSGSQNTEAFF
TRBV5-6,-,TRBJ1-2,CASSLLYAGTSGYYTF
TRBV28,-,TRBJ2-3,CASSLSPKPGTQYF
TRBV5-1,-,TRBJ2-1,CASSFYSNEQFF
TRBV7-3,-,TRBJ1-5,CASSINSGENRQPQHF
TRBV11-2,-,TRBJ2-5,CASSLARGGMKTQYF
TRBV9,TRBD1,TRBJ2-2,CASSLGTGSTGELFF
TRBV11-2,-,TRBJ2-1,CASSQGGYEQFF
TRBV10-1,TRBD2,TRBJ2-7,CASSESGGSGVQYF
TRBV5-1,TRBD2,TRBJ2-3,CASSLVPREGRTQYF
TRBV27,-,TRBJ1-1,CASSLAMNTEAFF
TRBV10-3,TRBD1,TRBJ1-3,CAGGDRNSGNTIYF
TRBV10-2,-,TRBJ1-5,CASSAQGVYSNQPQHF
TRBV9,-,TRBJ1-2,CASSGQGYYGYTF
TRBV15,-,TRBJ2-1,CATSRTQGNEQFF
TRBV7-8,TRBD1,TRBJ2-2,CASSWSDRAGELFF
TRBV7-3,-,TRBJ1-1,CASSFGQSSEAFF
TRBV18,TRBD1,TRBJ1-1,CASSPDRVNTEAFF